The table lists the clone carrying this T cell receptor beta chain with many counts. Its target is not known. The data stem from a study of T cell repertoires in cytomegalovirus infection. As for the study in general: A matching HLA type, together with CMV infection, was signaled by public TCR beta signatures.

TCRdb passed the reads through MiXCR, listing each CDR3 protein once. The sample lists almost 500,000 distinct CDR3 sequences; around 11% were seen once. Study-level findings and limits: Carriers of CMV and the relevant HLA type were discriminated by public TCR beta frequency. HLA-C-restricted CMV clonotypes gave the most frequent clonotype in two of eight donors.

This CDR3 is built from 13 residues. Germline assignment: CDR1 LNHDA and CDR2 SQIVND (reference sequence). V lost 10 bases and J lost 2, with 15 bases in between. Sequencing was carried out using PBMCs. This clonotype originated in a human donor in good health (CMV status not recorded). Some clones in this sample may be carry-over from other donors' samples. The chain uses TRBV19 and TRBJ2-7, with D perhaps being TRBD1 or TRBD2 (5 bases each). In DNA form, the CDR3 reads TGTGCCACCGCCGACGGGGACGCCTACGAGCAGTACTTC. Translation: CATADGDAYEQYF.